The clone carrying this T cell receptor beta chain is a singleton in its sample. This sample is part of a study of control samples from healthy donors and cancer patients. Germline loops: CDR1 SQVTM, CDR2 ANQGSEA. Trimming removed 3 bases from V and 2 bases from J, with 10 bases in between. The CDR3 sequence is 13 residues long. Repertoires were generated with immunoSEQ multiplex PCR, while TCRdb's copy carries only in-frame clones and drops some. The table lists 95,000 to 150,000 clones, approximately 87% of them singletons. V and J are TRBV29-1 and TRBJ2-5, with unresolved D. The receptor was derived from a man younger than 40 in good health. The sequencing input was blood. DNA of the CDR3: TGCAGCGTTGATTGGCCTGGGCAAGAGACCCAGTACTTC. Residues: CSVDWPGQETQYF.